This T cell receptor (beta chain) was obtained from a study of cytomegalovirus exposure and HLA in healthy donors. Note on this clone: Antigen unknown.

It was with 60 Vbeta and 13 Jbeta primers that the PCR ran. Per the authors' pipeline: Later reanalysis found 75 million to 100 million unique TCR beta chains, about 10 million of them shared. Produced via immunoSEQ multiplex PCR; TCRdb's table is partial and in-frame only. Clone size and V and J calls were adopted from that table, with D and trimming inferred from the DNA. The table records 150,000 to 200,000 clones, 77% of them present only once. Study-wide results and caveats: With DRB1 most and HLA-C fewest, TCR association rates differed between HLA loci in a later analysis.

Between the trimmed V and J ends, which lost 6 bases and 8 bases, there was a span of 7 bases. The CDR3 is 10 residues long. Germline CDR1 reads SGHAT; CDR2 reads FQNNGV. The sample was PBMCs. This chain links TRBV11-2 with TRBJ1-2; no clear D. The TCR sequence derives from a male donor in good health and CMV-seropositive. In DNA form, the CDR3 reads TGTGCCAGCAGAGGCAGGGGCTACACCTTC. This sequence encodes CASRGRGYTF.